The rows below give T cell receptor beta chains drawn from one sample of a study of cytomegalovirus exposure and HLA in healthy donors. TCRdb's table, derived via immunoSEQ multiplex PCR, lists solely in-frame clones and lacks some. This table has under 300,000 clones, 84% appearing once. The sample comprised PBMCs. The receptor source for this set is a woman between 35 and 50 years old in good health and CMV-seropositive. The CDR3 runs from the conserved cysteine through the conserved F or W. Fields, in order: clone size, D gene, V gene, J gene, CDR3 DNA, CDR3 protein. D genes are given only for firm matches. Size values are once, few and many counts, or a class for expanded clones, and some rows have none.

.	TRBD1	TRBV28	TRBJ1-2	TGTGCCAGCAAGCCCCAAGACAGGGGGCAAGGCTACACCTTC	CASKPQDRGQGYTF
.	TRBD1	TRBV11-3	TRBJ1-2	TGTGCCGGCAGCCAGCTACAGGGGGCGCGGGGAGCCACCGGCTACACCTTC	CAGSQLQGARGATGYTF
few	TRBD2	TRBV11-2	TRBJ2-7	TGTGCCAGCAGCCATGAATTAGCGGGATTAAGCTCCTACGAGCAGTACTTC	CASSHELAGLSSYEQYF
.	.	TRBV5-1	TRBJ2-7	TGCGCCAGCAGCTTGGGAGCAAGTGTTTACGAGCAGTACTTC	CASSLGASVYEQYF
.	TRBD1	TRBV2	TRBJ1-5	TGTGCCAGCAGCGGACCAGGACAGGGCAATCAGCCCCAGCATTTT	CASSGPGQGNQPQHF
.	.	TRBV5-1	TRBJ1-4	TGCGCCAGCAGCCGGGGGTCTGATGAAAAACTGTTTTTT	CASSRGSDEKLFF
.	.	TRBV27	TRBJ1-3	TGTGCCAGCAGTACCGGTGGGCAGGGGATCAACACCATATATTTT	CASSTGGQGINTIYF
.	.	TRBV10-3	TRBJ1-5	TGTGCCATCAGTGTCCAGATTAGCAATCAGCCCCAGCATTTT	CAISVQISNQPQHF
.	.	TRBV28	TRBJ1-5	TGTGCCAGCAGCCCGACACGGGGTTTCCTTAATCAGCCCCAGCATTTT	CASSPTRGFLNQPQHF
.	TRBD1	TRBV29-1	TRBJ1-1	TGCAGCGTTGCGACAGGGGGGAACACTGAAGCTTTCTTT	CSVATGGNTEAFF
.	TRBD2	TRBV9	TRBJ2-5	TGTGCCAGCAGCGTAGGGACTAGCGGGAGTTTAAAGACCCAGTACTTC	CASSVGTSGSLKTQYF
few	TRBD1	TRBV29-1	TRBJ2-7	TGCAGCGTTGAAGTCCAGACAGGGGGATCGTACTTC	CSVEVQTGGSYF
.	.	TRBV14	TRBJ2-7	TGTGCCAGCAGCCAAGATTTCGCCTACGAGCAGTACTTC	CASSQDFAYEQYF
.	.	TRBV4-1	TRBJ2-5	TGCGCCAGCAGCCAAGATGTCAGGGTGAGAGAGACCCAGTACTTC	CASSQDVRVRETQYF
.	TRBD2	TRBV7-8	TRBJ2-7	TGTGCCAGCATCCTTCAGACTAGCTCGAGCTACGAGCAGTACTTC	CASILQTSSSYEQYF
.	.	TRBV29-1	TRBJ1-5	TGCAGCGTTGCTAAGGGGAGCAATCAGCCCCAGCATTTT	CSVAKGSNQPQHF
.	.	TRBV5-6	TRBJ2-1	TGTGCCAGCAGCTTGACAGGGTACAATGAGCAGTTCTTC	CASSLTGYNEQFF
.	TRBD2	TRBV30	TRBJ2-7	TGTGCCTGGGGTAGGGGAGCGGGAGGGCCCGAGCAGTACTTC	CAWGRGAGGPEQYF
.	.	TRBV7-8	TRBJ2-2	TGTGCCAGCAGCTCTCTTGGGGCCGGGAACACCGGGGAGCTGTTTTTT	CASSSLGAGNTGELFF
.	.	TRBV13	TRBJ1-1	TGTGCCAGCAGCTTAACTCTGGCACAGGTGAACACTGAAGCTTTCTTT	CASSLTLAQVNTEAFF
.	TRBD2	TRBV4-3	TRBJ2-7	TGCGCCAGCAGCCAAGGGGGGGGATACGAGCAGTACTTC	CASSQGGGYEQYF
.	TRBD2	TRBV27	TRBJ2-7	TGTGCCAGCAGTTTAACAAGACTAGCGGCGAACTACGAGCAGTACTTC	CASSLTRLAANYEQYF